The 13 T cell receptor beta chains given below trace back to one sample, sequenced in a study of technical replicates of blood from four donors. TCRdb keeps only in-frame clones here, not all; method: immunoSEQ multiplex PCR. The data hold around 100,000 clones, with 85% to 95% observed a single time. Sequencing was done on a sample of T cells isolated from PBMCs. The receptors originated from a human donor in good health.

The chain links TRBV6-5 to TRBJ1-1; D is unresolved. V lost 5 bases to trimming and J lost 14 bases, with 15 bases between them. This CDR3 has 11 residues. CDR1 is MNHEY, CDR2 SVGAGI, per germline. CDR3 sequence: CASSDNTLVFF. CDR3 bases: TGTGCCAGCAGTGACAATACCCTCGTATTCTTT.

The chain joins TRBV7-9 to TRBJ2-4; 7 positions agree with TRBD1. Germline CDR1 and CDR2: SEHNR and FQNEAQ (reference sequence). Trimming removed 5 bases from V and 0 bases from J; junction bases left unmatched: 7. The CDR3 extends over 16 amino acids. In DNA, the CDR3 is TGTGCCAGCAGCCCCTGGACAGGTTTAGCCAAAAACATTCAGTACTTC. It encodes CASSPWTGLAKNIQYF.

Concerning this clone: Other DNA sequences in this specimen translate into the identical CDR3. This chain joins TRBV5-1 and TRBJ2-1; 9 positions match TRBD2. V gave up 0 bases and J gave up 9 bases; unmatched junction bases: 7. CDR3 length: 15 amino acids. Germline CDR1 reads SGHRS; CDR2 reads YFSETQ. CDR3 in amino acids: CASSLGLAGVGEQFF. CDR3 in DNA: TGCGCCAGCAGCTTGGGTTTAGCGGGAGTGGGTGAGCAGTTCTTC.

This clone has only a few counts. The chain carries TRBV4-1 and TRBJ2-7; 7 bases are shared with TRBD1. The germline gives CDR1 MGHRA, CDR2 YSYEKL. V gave up 0 bases and J gave up 5 bases; unmatched junction bases: 4. This CDR3 region has 14 residues. CDR3 region: CASSQESQGDEQYF. DNA of the CDR3: TGCGCCAGCAGCCAAGAGTCGCAGGGGGACGAGCAGTACTTC.

A single count supports this clone. The chain couples TRBV5-1 to TRBJ1-2; D gene unclear. Trimming shortened V by 4 bases and J by 8 bases, and 24 bases separated the two germline ends. Germline values: CDR1 SGHRS, CDR2 YFSETQ. This CDR3 spans 16 amino acids. CDR3: CASSLEGGITLRGYTF. CDR3 in DNA: TGCGCCAGCAGCCTCGAGGGAGGGATCACTCTACGAGGCTACACCTTC. The full variable domain, completed using reference TRBV5-1 and TRBJ1-2, is KAGVTQTPRYLIKTRGQQVTLSCSPISGHRSVSWYQQTPGQGLQFLFEYFSETQRNKGNFPGRFSGRQFSNSRSEMNVSTLELGDSALYLCASSLEGGITLRGYTFGSGTRLTVV.

This clone has a single count. The rearrangement links TRBV2 to TRBJ1-2; D is undetermined. This CDR3 spans 14 amino acids. V was clipped by 6 bases and J by 0 bases, with 11 bases between them. The germline gives CDR1 SNHLY, CDR2 FYNNEI. CDR3 protein: CASSAQNTNYGYTF. CDR3 DNA sequence: TGTGCCAGCAGCGCTCAGAATACTAACTATGGCTACACCTTC.

The V and J genes are TRBV11-2 and TRBJ2-3; D is uncertain. The CDR3 is made up of 15 amino acids. Per germline, CDR1 SGHAT and CDR2 FQNNGV. Trimming removed 2 bases from V and 3 bases from J, with 12 bases in between. The CDR3 DNA reads TGTGCCAGCAGCTTAATTGGCGAGGTAACAGATACGCAGTATTTT. Translated, it gives CASSLIGEVTDTQYF.

This clone occurred once. The chain carries TRBV6-1 and TRBJ2-7, with a tentative D call TRBD2 (5 bases). This CDR3 region has 14 residues. Germline V gene lookup returns CDR1 MNHNS and CDR2 SASEGT. Trimming took off 3 bases at V and 2 bases at J, with 11 bases between the two ends. The CDR3 here is CASSDLAVAYEQYF. CDR3 nucleotide sequence: TGTGCCAGCAGTGATCTAGCTGTCGCCTACGAGCAGTACTTC.

This sequence joins TRBV5-8 and TRBJ1-2; 12 bases line up with TRBD1. The CDR3 runs 14 residues. V shed 7 bases and J 4 bases; nucleotides not matched to a gene: 5. Germline values: CDR1 SGHTS, CDR2 YDEGEE. As DNA, the CDR3 is TGTGCCAGCCGGGACAGGGGGCTTAGCTATGGCTACACCTTC. Its protein is CASRDRGLSYGYTF.

The chain combines TRBV6-5 with TRBJ1-1; D remains unclear. The CDR3 is made up of 14 amino acids. Germline loops: CDR1 MNHEY, CDR2 SVGAGI. With 2 bases removed from V and 4 bases from J, the gap between germline ends came to 11 bases. For the CDR3, the DNA is TGTGCCAGCAGTTACGCCCCCGAGGCCACTGAAGCTTTCTTT. Translation: CASSYAPEATEAFF.

This chain uses TRBV11-2 with TRBJ2-5; TRBD2 matches at 8 bases. Per germline, CDR1 SGHAT and CDR2 FQNNGV. J gave up 4 bases and V 0 bases, and 7 bases lay outside the gene matches. The CDR3 loop spans 16 amino acids. CDR3 residues: CASSLDSGVGGETQYF. In DNA, the CDR3 is TGTGCCAGCAGCTTAGATAGCGGGGTTGGGGGAGAGACCCAGTACTTC.

CDR3 nucleotides: TGTGCCAGCAGCCTTCTGGGGGGTTCAGAAGCTTTCTTT. This sequence encodes CASSLLGGSEAFF. V gene TRBV5-4 combines with J gene TRBJ1-1; D may be TRBD1 (5 bases). V dropped 4 bases and J dropped 8 bases, with 15 bases sitting between them. Germline V gives CDR1 SGHNT, CDR2 YYREEE (reference sequence). The CDR3 covers 13 residues.

This clone was observed a handful of times. The V gene is TRBV19, the J gene TRBJ1-1; TRBD1 agrees at 7 bases. The germline CDR1 and CDR2 sequences are LNHDA and SQIVND (reference sequence). The CDR3 is 13 residues long. Losses at the gene ends were 6 bases for V and 3 bases for J; bases not matched to a gene: 4. The CDR3 sequence: CASSPTGDTEAFF. In nucleotides, the CDR3 is TGTGCCAGTAGCCCTACAGGGGACACTGAAGCTTTCTTT.